These 13 T cell receptor beta chains share one sample of origin, sequenced in a study of CD4 T cell repertoires in COVID-19. The repertoire was sequenced with immunoSEQ multiplex PCR; TCRdb's copy has only in-frame clones and lacks some. The top ten hold around 0.6% of the sample, which has about 75,000 clones, roughly 85% seen once. Sample: CD4+ T cells from peripheral blood, taken after recovery from COVID-19. All receptors come from a human donor who had COVID-19.

This clone turned up a few times. V is TRBV7-3 and J is TRBJ2-3; 12 nucleotides line up with TRBD2. After removal of 2 bases from V and 5 bases from J, the junction contained 2 bases not matched to a gene. The CDR3 contains 15 residues. CDR1 and CDR2 (germline): SGHTA, FQGTGA. Here the CDR3 reads CASSLSSGGEDTQYF. CDR3 bases: TGTGCCAGCAGCTTATCTAGCGGGGGGGAAGATACGCAGTATTTT.

This chain links TRBV9 with TRBJ2-7; D is possibly TRBD2 (6 bases). CDR1 SGDLS and CDR2 YYNGEE come from the germline V gene. The CDR3 spans 14 residues. Trimming stripped 3 bases from V and 1 base from J, with 11 bases between. The CDR3 here is CASSAPGVSYEQYF. Written as DNA, the CDR3 is TGTGCCAGCAGCGCCCCGGGGGTGTCCTACGAGCAGTACTTC.

J is TRBJ1-1 and V is TRBV11-2; D is possibly TRBD1 (6 bases). The V end was cut by 5 bases, the J end by 0 bases, with 16 bases between. The CDR3 totals 16 residues. Germline V gives CDR1 SGHAT, CDR2 FQNNGV. CDR3 residues: CASSPGRGSLNTEAFF. The CDR3 DNA reads TGTGCCAGCAGCCCGGGAAGGGGGAGTCTGAACACTGAAGCTTTCTTT.

The chain is built from TRBV3-1 (or the pseudogene TRBV3-2) and TRBJ2-3, with D maybe TRBD2 (5 bases). The CDR3 has 15 amino acids. The ends were cut back, 1 base at V and 6 bases at J, with 14 bases in the middle. Germline V gives CDR1 LGHDT, CDR2 YNNKEL (reference sequence). The CDR3: CASSQVVSREDTQYF. DNA of the CDR3: TGTGCCAGCAGCCAAGTCGTTTCGAGGGAGGATACGCAGTATTTT.

The V gene is TRBV9, the J gene TRBJ2-1; possible D gene TRBD2, 7 bases. The CDR3 is 15 residues long. The germline CDR1 and CDR2 sequences are SGDLS and YYNGEE. The V and J ends lost 3 bases and 2 bases respectively, with 12 bases between them. The CDR3 nucleotides read TGTGCCAGCAGCGCGGGGGGCCCCACCTACAATGAGCAGTTCTTC. Protein: CASSAGGPTYNEQFF.

The chain uses TRBV5-1 and TRBJ2-5; no definite D call. V dropped 2 bases and J dropped 2 bases, with 10 bases sitting between them. The length of the CDR3 is 14 residues. Germline values: CDR1 SGHRS, CDR2 YFSETQ. CDR3 DNA sequence: TGCGCCAGCAGCTTCGGGCCCGGGCAAGAGACCCAGTACTTC. Amino acids: CASSFGPGQETQYF.

For the CDR3, the DNA is TGTGCCAGCAGTTATTTGGGGTCCCTCTATGGCTACACCTTC. It translates to CASSYLGSLYGYTF. The rearrangement joins TRBV6-6 to TRBJ1-2, with no clear D. Germline V CDR1 and CDR2: MNHNY, SVGAGI (reference sequence). V dropped 3 bases and J dropped 4 bases, with 12 bases sitting between them. This CDR3 contains 14 residues.

This chain joins TRBV6-1 and TRBJ2-3; TRBD1 matches at 8 bases. Germline CDR1 is MNHNS and CDR2 is SASEGT. This CDR3 has 15 amino acids. V gave up 5 bases and J gave up 0 bases; unmatched junction bases: 4. CDR3 amino acids: CASSFQGASTDTQYF. The CDR3 region has the DNA TGTGCCAGCAGTTTCCAGGGGGCGAGCACAGATACGCAGTATTTT.

This chain connects TRBV3-1 (or the pseudogene TRBV3-2) to TRBJ2-3, with 10 bases identical to TRBD2. The CDR3 is 15 amino acids. In germline, CDR1 is LGHDT, CDR2 YNNKEL (reference sequence). V lost 7 bases and J lost 2; bases outside the gene matches: 6. As DNA, the CDR3 is TGTGCCAGCACCCCACTAGCGGGGTCCACAGATACGCAGTATTTT. It yields the protein CASTPLAGSTDTQYF.

The sample holds one count of this clone. The rearrangement links TRBV5-1 to TRBJ2-1; 12 nucleotides agree with TRBD2. The CDR3 sequence is 17 residues long. Germline loops: CDR1 SGHRS, CDR2 YFSETQ. V dropped 4 bases and J dropped 0; count of bases not matched to a gene: 5. The CDR3 DNA is TGCGCCAGCAGCCTACTAGCGGGGGGACTCTCCTACAATGAGCAGTTCTTC. Translating gives CASSLLAGGLSYNEQFF.

The chain joins TRBV15 to TRBJ2-1; maybe TRBD2 (6 bases). Between the trimmed V and J ends, which lost 1 base and 1 base, there was a span of 14 bases. This CDR3 comprises 17 residues. The germline gives CDR1 LNHNV, CDR2 YYDKDF (reference sequence). Here the CDR3 reads CATSRVLTSWSYNEQFF. The CDR3 nucleotides read TGTGCCACCAGCAGAGTGTTAACTAGCTGGTCCTACAATGAGCAGTTCTTC.

The V call is TRBV10-1, the J call TRBJ2-6; 7 bases fit TRBD2. V gave up 11 bases and J gave up 4 bases; unmatched junction bases: 8. Germline V gene data show CDR1 as WNHNN and CDR2 as SYGVQD (reference sequence). The CDR3 contains 14 residues. CDR3 sequence reads: CAQPGGMGANVLTF. For the CDR3, the DNA is TGCGCCCAGCCGGGGGGAATGGGGGCCAACGTCCTGACTTTC.

This sequence joins TRBV11-2 and TRBJ2-4; D not certain. Trimming removed 5 bases at V and 0 bases at J, with 17 bases between. Germline V lookup: CDR1 SGHAT, CDR2 FQNNGV. The CDR3 loop spans 17 amino acids. The DNA of the CDR3 is TGTGCCAGCAGCCTCAGCGACGGAAACTTAGCCAAAAACATTCAGTACTTC. Translation gives CASSLSDGNLAKNIQYF.